The T cell receptor (beta chain) described here comes from a study of cytomegalovirus exposure and HLA in healthy donors. PCR involved 60 Vbeta and 13 Jbeta primers. Data came from immunoSEQ multiplex PCR; TCRdb stores just in-frame clones and leaves some out. Here the sample spans about 84,000 clones, roughly 78% being singletons. The germline V gene encodes CDR1 MDHEN and CDR2 SYDVKM. V was pared by 3 bases and J by 1 base, with 6 bases of the junction left unmatched. The length of the CDR3 is 16 residues. This clonotype was obtained from a male donor in good health and CMV-seropositive. The material sequenced was PBMCs. The chain links TRBV28 to TRBJ2-7; 10 positions agree with TRBD2. The DNA for the CDR3 is TGTGCCAGCAGTTTTATAACTAGCGGGGCATCCTACGAGCAGTACTTC. Its protein product is CASSFITSGASYEQYF.